This TCR beta chain comes out of a study of OX40 agonist ivuxolimab in advanced cancers. For the study at large: With ivuxolimab, an agonistic anti-OX40 (CD134) antibody, patients were treated.

Germline V gene data show CDR1 as SGDLS and CDR2 as YYNGEE. Trimming took off 0 bases at V and 0 bases at J, with 8 bases between the two ends. The CDR3 totals 15 residues. Findings and caveats of the study: Within 6 weeks, CD4+ and CD8+ blood T cells expanded clonally at 0.1 to 3.0 mg/kg. In CD8+ T cells, expanded clones were on average more numerous than in CD4+.

Note on this clone: No antigen is known for it.

Generated by immunoSEQ multiplex PCR, the TCRdb table keeps only in-frame clones and is missing some. The sample yields 65,000 to 70,000 clones, about 90% seen once. The V and J genes are TRBV9 and TRBJ2-3; D ambiguous. This TCR was sampled from an adult with an advanced solid tumor such as melanoma, head and neck, liver or kidney cancer. The sample was CD4+ or CD8+ T cells sorted from blood, taken in a trial of the OX40 agonist ivuxolimab. The CDR3 reads CASSVGPFSTDTQYF. The CDR3 DNA reads TGTGCCAGCAGCGTAGGGCCCTTCAGCACAGATACGCAGTATTTT.